The 19 T cell receptor beta chains reported below all come from one sample, sequenced in a study of OX40 agonist ivuxolimab in advanced cancers. This table comes from immunoSEQ multiplex PCR, and its TCRdb copy is limited to in-frame clones, with some not included. The sample carries 30,000 to 40,000 clones, more than 75% recorded once. The specimen comprised CD4+ or CD8+ T cells sorted from blood, sampled in a trial of the OX40 agonist ivuxolimab. These receptors came from an adult with an advanced solid tumor such as melanoma, head and neck, liver or kidney cancer.

The chain uses TRBV6-5 and TRBJ1-2; tentatively, D is TRBD1 (5 bases). Germline V lookup: CDR1 MNHEY, CDR2 SVGAGI. Trimming stripped 0 bases from V and 8 bases from J, with 16 bases between. This CDR3 comprises 15 residues. CDR3 amino acids: CASSYSAGSVLGYTF. The CDR3 DNA is TGTGCCAGCAGTTACTCGGCAGGGTCCGTTTTAGGCTACACCTTC.

The genes are TRBV14 and TRBJ1-3; possible D gene TRBD1, 6 bases. The germline V and J ends were trimmed by 1 base and 2 bases, with 15 bases remaining between them. The germline CDR1 and CDR2 sequences are SGHDN and FVKESK. The CDR3 sequence is 17 residues long. The CDR3 loop is CASSQGSSTGTGNTIYF. The DNA for the CDR3 is TGTGCCAGCAGCCAAGGCAGCTCAACAGGGACTGGAAACACCATATATTTT.

The genes are TRBV28 and TRBJ2-1, with 9 bases that match TRBD2. The CDR3 has 13 amino acids. With 4 bases clipped from V and 15 bases from J, the junction kept 10 bases outside the gene matches. Germline V gives CDR1 MDHEN, CDR2 SYDVKM. The CDR3 region is CASSSHRAGGRFF. CDR3 coding DNA: TGTGCCAGCAGTTCCCACAGGGCGGGAGGGAGGTTCTTC.

The chain links TRBV4-1 to TRBJ2-1; 13 nucleotides align to TRBD2. V was pared by 4 bases and J by 5 bases, with 8 bases of the junction left unmatched. The CDR3 spans 17 residues. Looked up from germline, CDR1 is MGHRA and CDR2 is YSYEKL. CDR3 DNA sequence: TGCGCCAGCAGCCGCCTTGGGACTAGCGGGATGCACAATGAGCAGTTCTTC. The encoded protein is CASSRLGTSGMHNEQFF.

This clone was detected only once. The chain recombines TRBV7-9 with TRBJ1-3; D remains unclear. The CDR3 is 16 amino acids. The V and J ends lost 1 base and 4 bases respectively, with 14 bases between them. In germline, CDR1 is SEHNR, CDR2 FQNEAQ (reference sequence). CDR3 sequence: CASSLVEPGGGNTIYF. The CDR3 DNA follows: TGTGCCAGCAGCTTAGTAGAGCCAGGAGGGGGAAACACCATATATTTT. Looking up the rest from reference TRBV7-9 and TRBJ1-3 gives the full variable domain: DTGVSQNPRHKITKRGQNVTFRCDPISEHNRLYWYRQTLGQGPEFLTYFQNEAQLEKSRLLSDRFSAERPKGSFSTLEIQRTEQGDSAMYLCASSLVEPGGGNTIYFGEGSWLTVV.

The table lists this clone with a few counts. The V gene is TRBV11-2, the J gene TRBJ1-1; 8 nucleotides align to TRBD1. Per the germline V gene, CDR1 is SGHAT and CDR2 is FQNNGV. CDR3 length equals 18 residues. Trimming at V came to 5 bases and at J to 0 bases, leaving 14 bases not matched to a gene. CDR3 loop: CASSNFQGAREVNTEAFF. CDR3 nucleotide sequence: TGTGCCAGCAGCAATTTCCAGGGGGCGCGAGAAGTGAACACTGAAGCTTTCTTT.

Written as DNA, the CDR3 is TGCGCCAGCAGTGAGTCGAAGGCAGGCAAGACAGGGGGAGCTTTCTTT. Translated, it gives CASSESKAGKTGGAFF. The chain recombines TRBV10-2 with TRBJ1-1; 9 positions agree with TRBD1. V gave up 0 bases and J gave up 10 bases; unmatched junction bases: 12. This CDR3 comprises 16 residues. Germline V gene lookup returns CDR1 WSHSY and CDR2 SAAADI.

The V and J genes are TRBV9 and TRBJ2-1, with 9 bases matching TRBD2. Per the germline V gene, CDR1 is SGDLS and CDR2 is YYNGEE. CDR3 length: 14 residues. V trimming: 7 bases; J trimming: 5 bases; junction bases outside the gene matches: 7. CDR3 sequence: CASGTSGPHNEQFF. DNA for the CDR3: TGTGCCAGCGGAACTAGCGGGCCCCACAATGAGCAGTTCTTC.

The chain uses TRBV6-6 and TRBJ2-2; D is unresolved. Germline loops: CDR1 MNHNY, CDR2 SVGAGI (reference sequence). The V end was cut by 4 bases, the J end by 7 bases, with 7 bases between. The CDR3 extends over 12 amino acids. CDR3 nucleotides: TGTGCCAGCAGTTTGAGTTACGGGGAGCTGTTTTTT. Its protein product is CASSLSYGELFF.

The genes are TRBV27 and TRBJ1-5; D is perhaps TRBD1 (5 bases). Germline V gene sequence: CDR1 MNHEY, CDR2 SMNVEV (reference sequence). The V end was cut by 1 base, the J end by 0 bases, with 16 bases between. The CDR3 has 18 residues. The CDR3 DNA reads TGTGCCAGCAGTTTATATGGACCTGGGACCTATAGCAATCAGCCCCAGCATTTT. It yields the protein CASSLYGPGTYSNQPQHF.

This chain uses TRBV5-5 with TRBJ1-5; D perhaps matches TRBD1 (5 bases). The germline V and J ends were trimmed by 3 bases and 2 bases, with 9 bases remaining between them. This CDR3 is 14 amino acids long. Germline V gives CDR1 SGHKS, CDR2 YYEKEE (reference sequence). CDR3 DNA sequence: TGTGCCAGCAGCTGGGGGGGAGGCAATCAGCCCCAGCATTTT. Protein sequence: CASSWGGGNQPQHF.

The chain recombines TRBV6-1 with TRBJ2-7; D possibly matches TRBD1 or TRBD2 (6 bases each). Looked up from germline, CDR1 is MNHNS and CDR2 is SASEGT. The CDR3 length is 14 residues. The V gene lost 6 bases and the J gene lost 5 bases, with 17 bases spanning the gap. The CDR3 sequence is CASSPRGDIHEQYF. The CDR3 nucleotides read TGTGCCAGCAGCCCGAGGGGGGATATCCACGAGCAGTACTTC.

The chain has TRBV5-1 and TRBJ1-1; no firm D call. From germline, CDR1 is SGHRS and CDR2 YFSETQ. V was trimmed by 4 bases and J by 1 base, leaving 11 bases between them. The CDR3 consists of 14 residues. CDR3 nucleotides: TGCGCCAGCAGCAACGCCCTGACGAACACTGAAGCTTTCTTT. It is translated as CASSNALTNTEAFF.

The sample holds one count of this clone. The V gene is TRBV28, the J gene TRBJ1-2, with 9 bases matching TRBD1. V lost 5 bases to trimming and J lost 8 bases; unmatched junction nucleotides: 12. CDR3 length: 15 residues. CDR1 is MDHEN, CDR2 SYDVKM, per germline. The CDR3 loop is CASSADRGSSYGYTF. Written as DNA, the CDR3 is TGTGCCAGCAGTGCGGACAGGGGTAGTTCATACGGCTACACCTTC.

This clone was counted a few times. The chain joins TRBV27 to TRBJ2-1; a possible D gene is TRBD2 (6 bases). The V and J ends lost 8 bases and 0 bases respectively, with 14 bases between them. This CDR3 is built from 15 residues. The germline V gene has CDR1 MNHEY and CDR2 SMNVEV (reference sequence). CDR3 DNA: TGTGCCAGCGGGGGGACCGGCAGCTCCTACAATGAGCAGTTCTTC. Encoded protein: CASGGTGSSYNEQFF.

The chain has TRBV4-1 and TRBJ2-7; 8 nucleotides align to TRBD1. The CDR3 contains 15 residues. Germline trimming cut 2 bases from V and 2 bases from J; bases unmatched to any gene: 5. CDR1 and CDR2 (germline): MGHRA, YSYEKL. CDR3 in amino acids: CASSQLPGGPYEQYF. In nucleotides, the CDR3 is TGCGCCAGCAGCCAATTGCCAGGGGGCCCCTACGAGCAGTACTTC.

The V call is TRBV28, the J call TRBJ1-1; no definite D call. This CDR3 is built from 13 residues. V gave up 5 bases and J gave up 1 base, with 8 bases separating them. Germline loops: CDR1 MDHEN, CDR2 SYDVKM. CDR3 residues: CASSLQENTEAFF. As DNA, the CDR3 is TGTGCCAGCAGTCTGCAGGAGAACACTGAAGCTTTCTTT.

CDR3 amino acids: CASSTHSRDIQYF. The CDR3 coding sequence is TGTGCCAGCAGCACCCACTCGAGGGACATTCAGTACTTC. The J gene is TRBJ2-4, the V gene TRBV6-6, with D perhaps TRBD2 (5 bases). Germline-derived CDR1 and CDR2 are MNHNY and SVGAGI (reference sequence). CDR3 size: 13 residues. V lost 6 bases to trimming and J lost 8 bases, with 14 bases between them.

V usage is TRBV28 and J usage is TRBJ1-1; maybe TRBD1 (6 bases). Deletions cut 7 bases from V and 5 bases from J, with 17 bases between. Per the germline V gene, CDR1 is MDHEN and CDR2 is SYDVKM. CDR3 length: 14 residues. The CDR3 is CASTPGARTTEAFF. The DNA for the CDR3 is TGTGCCAGCACCCCAGGGGCGAGAACGACTGAAGCTTTCTTT.